The 16 T cell receptor beta chains below all came from one sample that was sequenced in a study of cytomegalovirus exposure and HLA in healthy donors. Primers for the PCR totalled 60 Vbeta and 13 Jbeta. Generated by immunoSEQ multiplex PCR, the TCRdb table keeps only in-frame clones and is missing some. The data show roughly 250,000 clones, 75% to 90% seen once. The sequencing input was PBMCs. All receptors come from a girl between 2 and 10 years old in good health and CMV-seronegative.

The chain combines TRBV5-1 with TRBJ2-3; 8 bases agree with TRBD2. V shed 2 bases, J shed 4 bases, and the junction held 12 bases outside the gene matches. CDR1 and CDR2 from the germline V gene are SGHRS and YFSETQ. This CDR3 contains 17 residues. The CDR3 region has the DNA TGCGCCAGCAGCTTTTCCCATGGCGCGGGGGGCTCAGATACGCAGTATTTT. The encoded protein is CASSFSHGAGGSDTQYF.

V gene TRBV7-9 combines with J gene TRBJ1-2, with D possibly matching TRBD1 (5 bases). The germline V gene encodes CDR1 SEHNR and CDR2 FQNEAQ (reference sequence). The CDR3 totals 14 residues. V was pared by 7 bases and J by 4 bases, with 16 bases between. DNA of the CDR3: TGTGCCAGCAACCTACCGGGACTGATCTATGGCTACACCTTC. Its protein is CASNLPGLIYGYTF.

On this clone: The same CDR3 is also encoded by other DNA sequences in this sample. The chain uses TRBV7-9 and TRBJ2-1; TRBD2 matches at 11 bases. CDR3 length: 15 residues. V dropped 4 bases and J dropped 4; count of bases not matched to a gene: 3. Germline lookup yields CDR1 SEHNR and CDR2 FQNEAQ (reference sequence). CDR3 residues: CASSSLAGVYNEQFF. In DNA, the CDR3 is TGTGCCAGCAGCTCACTAGCGGGAGTTTACAATGAGCAGTTCTTC.

As concerns this clone: Other DNA sequences within the sample encode an identical CDR3. This rearrangement joins TRBV5-4 to TRBJ1-4; no reliable D call. The CDR3 loop spans 13 amino acids. Germline CDR1 SGHNT, CDR2 YYREEE (reference sequence). Trimming pared 0 bases from V and 7 bases from J, leaving 7 bases between. CDR3 sequence (DNA): TGTGCCAGCAGCTTGGGGGAGACTGAAAAACTGTTTTTT. Translated: CASSLGETEKLFF.

The J gene is TRBJ1-2, the V gene TRBV7-9, with 8 bases fitting TRBD1. CDR1 is SEHNR, CDR2 FQNEAQ, per germline (reference sequence). The length of the CDR3 is 17 residues. Trimming at V came to 2 bases and at J to 4 bases, leaving 12 bases not matched to a gene. CDR3 sequence (DNA): TGTGCCAGCAGCTTATCGGGGAAAGACAGGGGAGGCTATGGCTACACCTTC. Amino acid sequence: CASSLSGKDRGGYGYTF.

This clone was seen just once. The rearrangement uses TRBV5-6 and TRBJ1-4, with 8 nucleotides matching TRBD1. This CDR3 has 16 residues. Germline CDR1 and CDR2: SGHDT and YYEEEE. The ends lost 4 bases at V and 5 bases at J; junction bases unmatched: 10. CDR3 in DNA: TGTGCCAGCAGCCCACCCCCGGACAGGGAAAATGAAAAACTGTTTTTT. It codes for CASSPPPDRENEKLFF. The whole variable domain, filled in from reference TRBV5-6 and TRBJ1-4, reads DAGVTQSPTHLIKTRGQQVTLRCSPKSGHDTVSWYQQALGQGPQFIFQYYEEEERQRGNFPDRFSGHQFPNYSSELNVNALLLGDSALYLCASSPPPDRENEKLFFGSGTQLSVL.

The J gene is TRBJ1-2, the V gene TRBV21-1; TRBD1 is taken as the D call from the table, unchecked against the DNA. TRBV21-1 is an annotated pseudogene. The CDR3 is made up of 14 amino acids. CDR3 loop: CASSKADRLYGYTF. The DNA of the CDR3 is TGTGCCAGCAGCAAAGCCGACAGACTCTATGGCTACACCTTC.

The chain has TRBV6-5 and TRBJ1-4, with 7 nucleotides matching TRBD1. Trimming cost V 5 bases and J 5 bases; bases outside gene matches: 5. CDR1 MNHEY and CDR2 SVGAGI come from the germline V gene. The CDR3 is 14 residues long. CDR3: CASSDGTVNEKLFF. In DNA, the CDR3 is TGTGCCAGCAGTGACGGGACAGTGAATGAAAAACTGTTTTTT.

The chain has TRBV4-1 and TRBJ2-5; 9 nucleotides align to TRBD1. V dropped 4 bases and J dropped 2; count of bases not matched to a gene: 8. The CDR3 length is 16 residues. In germline, CDR1 is MGHRA, CDR2 YSYEKL. The CDR3, as DNA: TGCGCCAGCAGCCGAGAGACAGGGGGAGGACAAGAGACCCAGTACTTC. It is translated as CASSRETGGGQETQYF.

The chain combines TRBV15 with TRBJ2-2; 11 nucleotides line up with TRBD2. After removal of 0 bases from V and 6 bases from J, the junction contained 6 bases not matched to a gene. The CDR3 extends over 17 amino acids. CDR1 and CDR2 (germline): LNHNV, YYDKDF (reference sequence). The CDR3 nucleotides are TGTGCCACCAGCAGAGATGCTAGCGGGAGGAAAGCCGGGGAGCTGTTTTTT. Translating gives CATSRDASGRKAGELFF.

In its sample, this clone was seen a few times. The gene calls are TRBV6-4 and TRBJ2-1; 11 nucleotides match TRBD2. The CDR3 loop spans 14 amino acids. The V gene's germline CDR1 is MRHNA and CDR2 SNTAGT. Trimming took 5 bases from V and 6 from J; bases not matched to a gene: 3. In DNA form, the CDR3 reads TGTGCCAGCAGTCCGACTAGCGGGGCCAATGAGCAGTTCTTC. The encoded protein is CASSPTSGANEQFF.

This chain connects TRBV7-6 to TRBJ2-5, with TRBD1 identical over 9 bases. J lost 0 bases, V lost 3 bases, and 2 bases had no gene match. The CDR3 is made up of 15 amino acids. Per germline, CDR1 SGHVS and CDR2 FNYEAQ. Written as DNA, the CDR3 is TGTGCCAGCAGCTTGGGGACAGGGTACCAAGAGACCCAGTACTTC. Its protein is CASSLGTGYQETQYF.

The rearrangement uses TRBV5-8 and TRBJ2-3; TRBD1 might be the D (7 bases). V lost 3 bases, J lost 3 bases, and 11 bases lay in between. CDR1 and CDR2 (germline): SGHTS, YDEGEE. This CDR3 comprises 14 residues. The CDR3 region is CASSSGGRTDTQYF. CDR3 nucleotide sequence: TGTGCCAGCAGCTCAGGGGGGAGAACAGATACGCAGTATTTT.

The V and J genes are TRBV7-9 and TRBJ1-2; D is ambiguous. From germline, CDR1 is SEHNR and CDR2 FQNEAQ (reference sequence). V shed 1 base and J shed 4 bases, with 10 bases lying between them. This CDR3 contains 14 residues. CDR3 sequence reads: CASSLGHSGYGYTF. The CDR3 bases are TGTGCCAGCAGCTTAGGACATTCTGGCTATGGCTACACCTTC.

The genes are TRBV9 and TRBJ1-1, with D perhaps matching TRBD1 (5 bases). This CDR3 is built from 15 residues. Trimming pared 0 bases from V and 6 bases from J, leaving 15 bases between. CDR1 SGDLS and CDR2 YYNGEE come from the germline V gene. The CDR3 DNA reads as TGTGCCAGCAGCGTAGGTCCAGGGCCGAGCGCTGAAGCTTTCTTT. It is translated as CASSVGPGPSAEAFF.

The CDR3 protein is CASSWGEGGVAFF. CDR3 sequence (DNA): TGTGCCAGCAGTTGGGGGGAGGGAGGTGTGGCTTTCTTT. This rearrangement joins TRBV6-5 to TRBJ1-1, with D tentatively TRBD1 (5 bases). Deletions cut 4 bases from V and 11 bases from J, with 17 bases between. CDR3 length equals 13 residues. Germline V CDR1 and CDR2: MNHEY, SVGAGI.